This record looks at one T cell receptor beta chain sequence and its context. Its cognate antigen is unknown. Up to about 2 ug genomic DNA was used for TCRB CDR3 amplification. The data were produced by immunoSEQ multiplex PCR, yet TCRdb's version contains in-frame clones alone and is incomplete. This repertoire shows some 90,000 clones, roughly 77% found once; its top ten account for over 2%. This record belongs to a study of glioma-infiltrating T cells after dendritic cell vaccination. Study-wide background: Dendritic cell vaccination trial patients had either newly diagnosed or recurrent glioblastoma. General study points: Higher pretreatment TIL content predicted longer progression-free time and survival.

Specified time point: after dendritic cell vaccination, including at tumor progression/relapse. None of the glioblastoma patients had an isocitrate dehydrogenase mutation. Sample: blood, taken after dendritic cell vaccination. This receptor was obtained from a human donor with glioblastoma.

The CDR3 loop reads CASSYQGARETQYF. The CDR3 region has the DNA TGTGCCAGCAGTTACCAGGGGGCGAGAGAGACCCAGTACTTC. The gene calls are TRBV6-6 and TRBJ2-5; TRBD1 aligns across 8 bases. CDR1 is MNHNY and CDR2 is SVGAGI in the germline V gene (reference sequence). V was clipped by 2 bases and J by 4 bases; unmatched bases: 3. The CDR3 runs 14 residues.